One sample yielded the 16 T cell receptor beta chains listed below, sequenced in a study of blood T cell repertoires in COVID-19. This table comes from immunoSEQ multiplex PCR, and its TCRdb copy is limited to in-frame clones, with some not included. The top ten hold around a fifth of the sample, which has more than 45,000 clones, about 81% seen once. Sequenced input: peripheral blood. These receptors were collected from a woman aged 60-70 years with acute or convalescent COVID-19.

This clone was counted ten times or more. The chain combines TRBV7-3 with TRBJ2-1; D not certain. The CDR3 length is 16 residues. With 2 bases removed from V and 9 bases from J, the gap between germline ends came to 20 bases. From germline, CDR1 is SGHTA and CDR2 FQGTGA. CDR3 coding DNA: TGTGCCAGCAGCTTAGATACGCAGGCTGGGTTACTTGAGCAGTTCTTC. Encoded protein: CASSLDTQAGLLEQFF.

This clone was counted once. CDR3 amino acids: CASSLPGGVNGYTF. The CDR3 region has the DNA TGTGCCAGCAGCCTACCAGGAGGGGTGAATGGCTACACCTTC. The chain is built from TRBV4-2 and TRBJ1-2, with a tentative D call TRBD1 (5 bases). The V end lost 4 bases, the J end lost 6 bases, and 15 bases lay between the germline ends. The CDR3 spans 14 residues. The germline gives CDR1 LGHNA, CDR2 YNFKEQ.

This sequence joins TRBV15 and TRBJ1-3; D not certain. Per the germline V gene, CDR1 is LNHNV and CDR2 is YYDKDF (reference sequence). The CDR3 contains 13 residues. The V end was cut by 3 bases, the J end by 7 bases, with 10 bases between. CDR3 amino acids: CATSRGRRNTIYF. As DNA, the CDR3 is TGTGCCACCAGCAGGGGCAGGAGGAACACCATATATTTT.

V is TRBV4-1 and J is TRBJ2-3, with a possible D match to TRBD2 (6 bases). Germline CDR1 reads MGHRA; CDR2 reads YSYEKL. CDR3 length: 16 residues. Trimming left V 4 bases short and J 3 bases short, with 17 bases between. Here the CDR3 reads CASSPLPTGATDTQYF. For the CDR3, the DNA is TGCGCCAGCAGCCCACTCCCCACGGGAGCTACAGATACGCAGTATTTT.

The V and J genes are TRBV27 and TRBJ1-1, with D unresolved. Trimming left V 3 bases short and J 4 bases short, with 9 bases between. The CDR3 is 13 residues long. The germline gives CDR1 MNHEY, CDR2 SMNVEV (reference sequence). The CDR3 region is CASSFFGSTEAFF. The CDR3 coding sequence is TGTGCCAGCAGTTTTTTTGGGAGCACTGAAGCTTTCTTT.

V and J are TRBV10-3 and TRBJ2-7; TRBD1 agrees at 8 bases. The CDR3 runs 15 residues. Germline CDR1 and CDR2: ENHRY and SYGVKD. J was trimmed by 2 bases and V by 3 bases; bases with no gene match: 6. This CDR3 reads CAISDPGQEPYEQYF. The CDR3 nucleotides read TGTGCCATCAGTGACCCGGGACAGGAGCCCTACGAGCAGTACTTC.

V gene TRBV30 combines with J gene TRBJ1-2, with 8 positions matching TRBD1. The CDR3 runs 12 residues. After removal of 7 bases from V and 4 bases from J, the junction contained 5 bases not matched to a gene. Germline V lookup: CDR1 GTSNPN, CDR2 SVGIG (reference sequence). The CDR3 sequence: CASTGVGYGYTF. The CDR3 nucleotides read TGTGCCTCGACAGGGGTTGGCTATGGCTACACCTTC. The full variable domain, in which reference TRBV30 and TRBJ1-2 provide the parts outside the CDR3, is SQTIHQWPATLVQPVGSPLSLECTVEGTSNPNLYWYRQAAGRGLQLLFYSVGIGQISSEVPQNLSASRPQDRQFILSSKKLLLSDSGFYLCASTGVGYGYTFGSGTRLTVV.

The V gene is TRBV7-9, the J gene TRBJ1-4; D gene unclear. Germline V gene data show CDR1 as SEHNR and CDR2 as FQNEAQ (reference sequence). The CDR3 is made up of 18 amino acids. V was trimmed by 2 bases and J by 0 bases, leaving 16 bases between them. CDR3 DNA sequence: TGTGCCAGCAGCTTAAGAGGTTCACAAGTTGCAACTAATGAAAAACTGTTTTTT. This codes for CASSLRGSQVATNEKLFF.

This clone was seen a single time. V is TRBV7-2 and J is TRBJ1-4; no clear D gene. Trimming pared 3 bases from V and 0 bases from J, leaving 11 bases between. The CDR3 consists of 16 residues. Per germline, CDR1 SGHTA and CDR2 FQGNSA. The CDR3 sequence: CASSFWASATNEKLFF. Written as DNA, the CDR3 is TGTGCCAGCAGCTTCTGGGCCTCAGCAACTAATGAAAAACTGTTTTTT.

The V call is TRBV9, the J call TRBJ2-1; no clear D. V gave up 4 bases and J gave up 4 bases, with 15 bases separating them. Germline values: CDR1 SGDLS, CDR2 YYNGEE. This CDR3 comprises 15 residues. The CDR3 reads CASSPPGASYNEQFF. CDR3 DNA: TGTGCCAGCAGCCCCCCCGGAGCTAGTTACAATGAGCAGTTCTTC.

The chain uses TRBV5-1 and TRBJ2-7, with TRBD1 matching 9 bases. The CDR3 is made up of 15 amino acids. The junction had 3 bases not matched to a gene; V was cut back by 0 bases and J by 2 bases. Germline V lookup: CDR1 SGHRS, CDR2 YFSETQ. The CDR3 nucleotides read TGCGCCAGCAGCTTGGAGGGACAGGGCCCCTACGAGCAGTACTTC. Residues: CASSLEGQGPYEQYF.

J is TRBJ1-2 and V is TRBV23-1; no reliable D call. TRBV23-1 is recorded as an ORF, its role being uncertain. This CDR3 contains 12 residues. The V and J ends lost 10 bases and 3 bases respectively, with 12 bases between them. The DNA for the CDR3 is TGCGCCACTCCGGACTGCGACTATGGCTACACCTTC. It yields the protein CATPDCDYGYTF.

The DNA for the CDR3 is TGTGCCAGCAGCTTATTCTCCTTGAGCTCCTACAATGAGCAGTTCTTC. Amino acid sequence: CASSLFSLSSYNEQFF. The rearrangement uses TRBV7-9 and TRBJ2-1; no firm D call. V shed 2 bases and J shed 0 bases, with 11 bases lying between them. The length of the CDR3 is 16 residues. Germline V gene data show CDR1 as SEHNR and CDR2 as FQNEAQ (reference sequence). Supplemented by reference TRBV7-9 and TRBJ2-1, the full variable domain reads DTGVSQNPRHKITKRGQNVTFRCDPISEHNRLYWYRQTLGQGPEFLTYFQNEAQLEKSRLLSDRFSAERPKGSFSTLEIQRTEQGDSAMYLCASSLFSLSSYNEQFFGPGTRLTVL.

The chain has TRBV6-5 and TRBJ1-1; tentative D call: TRBD1 (6 bases). V was trimmed by 0 bases and J by 5 bases, leaving 13 bases between them. Germline assignment: CDR1 MNHEY and CDR2 SVGAGI. The CDR3 is 15 amino acids. The CDR3 DNA sequence: TGTGCCAGCAGTTACTCGTCAGGGGTTAAGACTGAAGCTTTCTTT. It encodes CASSYSSGVKTEAFF.

This clone was picked up a small number of times. V is TRBV6-5 and J is TRBJ1-6; 8 bases are shared with TRBD1. The V gene's germline CDR1 is MNHEY and CDR2 SVGAGI. This CDR3 is built from 15 residues. Trimming at V came to 8 bases and at J to 7 bases, leaving 10 bases not matched to a gene. CDR3 protein: CASLGLGQVNSPLHF. The CDR3 DNA sequence: TGTGCCAGCCTGGGTCTGGGACAGGTGAATTCACCCCTCCACTTT.

This clone was recorded only once. As DNA, the CDR3 is TGTGCCAGCAGAGGCCCGGGAGAGCAGTACTTC. It specifies CASRGPGEQYF. The chain combines TRBV6-5 with TRBJ2-7, with D possibly TRBD2 on 5 matching bases. V gave up 6 bases and J gave up 7 bases, with 10 bases separating them. CDR1 is MNHEY, CDR2 SVGAGI, per germline. This CDR3 is 11 amino acids long.